This is a list of T cell receptor beta chains from one sample in a study of STAT5B mutations in CD4+ large granular lymphocyte leukemia. The table came from immunoSEQ multiplex PCR; TCRdb's copy has only in-frame clones and leaves some out. In the table there are some 35,000 clones, roughly 71% of which are singletons. Sequenced input: CD4+ T cells from blood buffy coats. All receptors come from a human donor in good health. The CDR3 runs from the conserved cysteine through the conserved F or W. The order of the fields is J gene, clone size, D gene, V gene, CDR3 protein, CDR3 DNA. The D gene is left open where the match is weak. Clone size is given for some rows only: seen once, a few or many times, or a class if the clone is expanded.

>TRBJ1-6|.|TRBD1|TRBV6-5
CASSSGQINSPLHF
TGTGCCAGCAGCTCGGGACAGATAAATTCACCCCTCCACTTT
>TRBJ2-1|.|TRBD1|TRBV30
CAWGPPTGGGYNEQFF
TGTGCCTGGGGCCCCCCCACAGGGGGCGGGTACAATGAGCAGTTCTTC
>TRBJ1-5|few|TRBD1|TRBV12-5
CASGLGRDRSYQPQHF
TGTGCTAGTGGTTTGGGCAGGGACAGGTCCTATCAGCCCCAGCATTTT
>TRBJ2-2|few|TRBD1|TRBV27
CASSTRQGGQSGELFF
TGTGCCAGCAGTACCCGACAGGGTGGTCAAAGCGGGGAGCTGTTTTTT
>TRBJ1-2|.|.|TRBV19
CASSIHPRDRAYGYTF
TGTGCCAGTAGTATTCACCCGAGGGATAGGGCCTATGGCTACACCTTC
>TRBJ1-1|.|TRBD1|TRBV6-5
CASTQGALTEAFF
TGTGCCAGCACACAGGGGGCGCTTACTGAAGCTTTCTTT
>TRBJ2-7|few|TRBD1|TRBV28
CASRTGTGGPYEQYF
TGTGCCAGCAGAACCGGGACAGGGGGCCCGTACGAGCAGTACTTC
>TRBJ1-1|few|TRBD1|TRBV7-2
CASSRGTGITEAFF
TGTGCCAGCAGTCGCGGGACAGGGATCACTGAAGCTTTCTTT
>TRBJ2-7|.|TRBD1|TRBV6-5
CASSYSTGPSYEQYF
TGTGCCAGCAGTTACTCGACAGGGCCCTCCTACGAGCAGTACTTC
>TRBJ2-1|.|TRBD1|TRBV7-2
CASSHSRQGANEQFF
TGTGCCAGCAGTCACTCTCGACAGGGGGCCAATGAGCAGTTCTTC
>TRBJ1-5|.|.|TRBV23-1
CASSQSGAQPQHF
TGCGCCAGCAGTCAATCGGGAGCTCAGCCCCAGCATTTT
>TRBJ2-2|few|.|TRBV7-9
CASRRGGGDTGELFF
TGTGCCAGCAGGCGGGGCGGTGGAGACACCGGGGAGCTGTTTTTT
>TRBJ2-1|.|.|TRBV18
CASSPTPPNEQFF
TGTGCCAGCTCACCTACCCCTCCAAATGAGCAGTTCTTC
>TRBJ1-5|.|.|TRBV7-9
CASSLDRAQPQHF
TGTGCCAGCAGCTTAGACAGGGCTCAGCCCCAGCATTTT
>TRBJ1-5|.|.|TRBV30
CAWSGGRGFGYSNQPQHF
TGTGCCTGGAGTGGAGGGAGGGGTTTTGGGTATAGCAATCAGCCCCAGCATTTT
>TRBJ1-1|.|.|TRBV5-6
CASSRTVMNTEAFF
TGTGCCAGCAGCCGGACAGTCATGAACACTGAAGCTTTCTTT
>TRBJ2-1|.|.|TRBV5-6
CASSLDPGSNEQFF
TGTGCCAGCAGCTTGGACCCAGGGAGCAATGAGCAGTTCTTC
>TRBJ1-1|.|.|TRBV7-9
CASSPQQGMNTEAFF
TGTGCCAGCAGCCCTCAACAGGGAATGAACACTGAAGCTTTCTTT
>TRBJ2-3|.|.|TRBV9
CASSRRAVNTDTQYF
TGTGCCAGCAGCCGCAGGGCAGTTAACACAGATACGCAGTATTTT
>TRBJ2-7|.|.|TRBV15
CATSRVGKSSYEQYF
TGTGCCACCAGCAGAGTAGGAAAGAGCTCCTACGAGCAGTACTTC
>TRBJ2-7|.|TRBD2|TRBV5-1
CASSLATRGGSYEQYF
TGCGCCAGCAGCTTGGCCACTCGCGGGGGGTCCTACGAGCAGTACTTC
>TRBJ2-1|.|.|TRBV18
CASSPQRTNEQFF
TGTGCCAGCTCACCTCAGCGGACCAATGAGCAGTTCTTC
>TRBJ1-5|.|.|TRBV10-2
CASSEGQGLPQHF
TGCGCCAGCAGTGAAGGTCAAGGGTTGCCCCAGCATTTT
>TRBJ2-1|.|TRBD2|TRBV7-2
CASSPSGGYYNEQFF
TGTGCCAGCAGCCCTAGCGGTGGTTACTACAATGAGCAGTTCTTC
>TRBJ2-7|.|TRBD1|TRBV30
CAWTSEGEGQGMFWSYEQYF
TGTGCCTGGACTTCTGAGGGGGAGGGACAGGGAATGTTCTGGTCCTACGAGCAGTACTTC
>TRBJ2-2|.|.|TRBV2
CASSAQNTGELFF
TGTGCCAGCAGTGCGCAGAACACCGGGGAGCTGTTTTTT
>TRBJ2-1|.|TRBD2|TRBV12-5
CASGLPPPGTSGGPAFF
TGTGCTAGTGGTTTGCCCCCTCCCGGGACTAGCGGGGGGCCCGCGTTCTTC
>TRBJ1-1|.|.|TRBV9
CASSVDLGHHTEAFF
TGTGCCAGCAGCGTAGATCTGGGGCATCACACTGAAGCTTTCTTT
>TRBJ1-2|.|TRBD1|TRBV5-1
CASSSQTGQGSYGYTF
TGCGCCAGCAGCTCCCAGACGGGACAGGGTAGCTATGGCTACACCTTC
>TRBJ2-1|.|TRBD2|TRBV5-1
CASSLGAGGPSDNEQFF
TGCGCCAGCAGCTTGGGAGCGGGGGGGCCATCAGACAATGAGCAGTTCTTC
>TRBJ1-5|.|.|TRBV4-1
CASSLQENQPQHF
TGCGCCAGCAGTTTGCAGGAGAATCAGCCCCAGCATTTT
>TRBJ2-1|.|.|TRBV5-1
CASSFDYNEQFF
TGCGCCAGCAGCTTCGACTACAATGAGCAGTTCTTC
>TRBJ1-2|few|TRBD1|TRBV2
CASSEAVGGWYGYTF
TGTGCCAGCAGTGAAGCGGTAGGGGGCTGGTATGGCTACACCTTC
>TRBJ1-2|.|TRBD1|TRBV18
CASSPRTGGQDGYTF
TGTGCCAGCTCACCAAGGACAGGGGGGCAGGATGGCTACACCTTC